Sequencing of this T cell receptor (beta chain) was carried out in a study of cytomegalovirus exposure and HLA in healthy donors. Between the trimmed V and J ends, which lost 1 base and 7 bases, there was a span of 4 bases. The germline CDR1 and CDR2 sequences are LNHNV and YYDKDF (reference sequence). This CDR3 has 11 residues. The PCR was carried out with 60 Vbeta primers and 13 Jbeta primers. The repertoire was sequenced with immunoSEQ multiplex PCR; TCRdb's copy has only in-frame clones and lacks some. This sample has around 130,000 clones, with around 84% found just once. This TCR came from a man aged 50 to 60 in good health and CMV-seronegative. The chain employs TRBV15 and TRBJ1-1; D ambiguous. The sample was PBMCs. The CDR3 reads CATSRGSEAFF. CDR3 sequence (DNA): TGTGCCACCAGCAGAGGGAGTGAAGCTTTCTTT.